These 9 T cell receptor beta chains share one sample of origin, sequenced in a study of blood T cell repertoires in COVID-19 (dated by TCRdb to about 2020). The method was the immunoSEQ multiplex PCR assay. TCRdb holds this immuneACCESS table with in-frame rearrangements only. Some clones are missing; in checked studies, unresolved V genes explain under half, and the rest has no known cause. Present in this sample are 400,000 to 450,000 clones, around 91% of which were seen just once. The ten most abundant clones make up roughly 0.66% of the sample. Material: PBMCs or T cells enriched from blood (not recorded which). These receptors came from a man aged 18-30 years who had recovered from COVID-19.

The V and J genes are TRBV27 and TRBJ2-7; maybe TRBD1 (5 bases). CDR3 length: 14 residues. CDR1 is MNHEY and CDR2 is SMNVEV in the germline V gene (reference sequence). V was pared by 8 bases and J by 3 bases, with 17 bases between. The CDR3 sequence: CASGFRTKLYEQYF. The CDR3 bases are TGTGCCAGCGGGTTTAGGACAAAACTCTACGAGCAGTACTTC.

This chain links TRBV24-1 with TRBJ2-5; 10 positions agree with TRBD2. Germline loops: CDR1 KGHDR, CDR2 SFDVKD. Losses at the gene ends were 5 bases for V and 2 bases for J; bases not matched to a gene: 10. This CDR3 has 17 residues. The CDR3 DNA reads TGTGCCACCAGTGGGCGGAGCGGGAGGGCTGGGCAAGAGACCCAGTACTTC. Translating gives CATSGRSGRAGQETQYF.

This chain connects TRBV11-3 to TRBJ1-1, with D possibly being TRBD1 (6 bases). The CDR3 has 13 amino acids. Per the germline V gene, CDR1 is SGHNT and CDR2 is YENEEA. Here the CDR3 DNA reads TGTGCATCAGGGGCGATAGAGAAGACTGAAGCTTTCTTT. Protein sequence: CASGAIEKTEAFF. Based on the CDR3 plus reference TRBV11-3 and TRBJ1-1, the full variable domain is EAGVVQSPRYKIIEKKQPVAFWCNPISGHNTLYWYLQNLGQGPELLIRYENEEAVDDSQLPKDRFSAERLKGVDSTLKIQPAELGDSAVYLCASGAIEKTEAFFGQGTRLTVV.

The chain has TRBV7-2 and TRBJ2-2, with TRBD2 identical over 8 bases. The CDR3 runs to 17 residues. Trimming removed 5 bases from V and 4 bases from J; junction bases left unmatched: 12. The germline V gene has CDR1 SGHTA and CDR2 FQGNSA. The chain's CDR3 is CASSQKAGDTGTGELFF. The CDR3 nucleotides read TGTGCCAGCAGCCAGAAAGCGGGAGACACCGGCACCGGGGAGCTGTTTTTT.

The chain joins TRBV7-3 to TRBJ2-3; no clear D gene. The CDR3 spans 12 residues. Germline assignment: CDR1 SGHTA and CDR2 FQGTGA. Trimming stripped 1 base from V and 4 bases from J, with 3 bases between. The CDR3 region is CASSLIADTQYF. Written as DNA, the CDR3 is TGTGCCAGCAGCTTAATAGCAGATACGCAGTATTTT.

The rearrangement links TRBV6-4 to TRBJ1-6; no firm D call. CDR3 length: 13 amino acids. V was clipped by 2 bases and J by 9 bases, with 8 bases between them. CDR1 MRHNA and CDR2 SNTAGT come from the germline V gene. The chain's CDR3 is CASSDLLGSPLHF. The CDR3 DNA is TGTGCCAGCAGTGACCTCCTCGGTTCACCCCTCCACTTT.

The chain combines TRBV7-3 with TRBJ1-6; D perhaps matches TRBD1 (5 bases). Trimming took off 6 bases at V and 8 bases at J, with 17 bases between the two ends. The length of the CDR3 is 15 residues. CDR1 is SGHTA and CDR2 is FQGTGA in the germline V gene. The CDR3 DNA follows: TGTGCCAGCAGTTCCCAGGGCGGTGGAGATTCACCCCTCCACTTT. It translates to CASSSQGGGDSPLHF.

This chain uses TRBV9 with TRBJ2-4, with 8 bases identical to TRBD2. The CDR3 sequence is 13 residues long. With 4 bases clipped from V and 16 bases from J, the junction kept 13 bases outside the gene matches. Germline V gene data show CDR1 as SGDLS and CDR2 as YYNGEE. The CDR3 reads CASSLRTGGAQYF. CDR3 bases: TGTGCCAGCAGCCTTCGAACGGGAGGGGCTCAATACTTC.

This chain uses TRBV15 with TRBJ2-1; D is perhaps TRBD1 (6 bases). Germline loops: CDR1 LNHNV, CDR2 YYDKDF (reference sequence). This CDR3 is 12 amino acids long. Trimming pared 4 bases from V and 12 bases from J, leaving 13 bases between. CDR3 in amino acids: CATSNRETGQFF. DNA of the CDR3: TGTGCCACCAGCAACAGGGAGACGGGGCAGTTCTTC.